This T cell receptor (beta chain) was recovered during a study of blood T cell repertoires in COVID-19. Looking at the study overall: The United States, Italy and Spain were the sources of the acute and convalescent COVID-19 samples. PBMCs, B-cell-depleted T cells, or T cells provided the cDNA or gDNA that made up the material.

Authors' processing steps: Using reference gene primer amplification, nucleated cell counts were estimated. TCRdb keeps only in-frame clones here, not all; method: immunoSEQ multiplex PCR. V and J calls and clone size follow that table, whereas D and trimming were derived from the DNA. This sample has about 300,000 clones; more than 70% occur once, and the top ten carry 6.9%. V lost 4 bases to trimming and J lost 11 bases; unmatched junction nucleotides: 5. Germline-derived CDR1 and CDR2 are SGHNT and YYREEE (reference sequence). The CDR3 has 12 amino acids. The V call is TRBV5-4, the J call TRBJ2-1; 8 bases match TRBD1. Material: peripheral blood. The receptor's source is a woman aged 30 to 39 who had recovered from COVID-19. The CDR3: CASSDRGWKQFF. The CDR3 DNA sequence: TGTGCCAGCAGCGACAGGGGTTGGAAGCAGTTCTTC.